The clone carrying this T cell receptor (beta chain) is a singleton in its sample. No antigen is known for it. The V and J ends lost 7 bases and 6 bases respectively, with 19 bases between them. Per germline, CDR1 SEHNR and CDR2 FQNEAQ (reference sequence). The CDR3 spans 16 residues. These data come from a study of T cell responses to AZD1222 COVID-19 vaccine. Study findings and constraints: Targets within unmutated variant regions were reportedly found for nearly half of spike-specific TCRs. It should be noted that donors were predominantly white British and more often female, and clonal diversity was possibly underestimated.

Libraries were prepared by immunoSEQ multiplex PCR; TCRdb keeps only in-frame clonotypes and omits some of them. The repertoire holds 150,000 to 200,000 clones, with around 95% as singletons. The clonotype was recovered from an adult in good health. The V call is TRBV7-9, the J call TRBJ1-6, with D hard to call. This material consisted of peripheral blood, taken on day 0 of AZD1222 vaccination. The CDR3 DNA follows: TGTGCCAGCATCTCGGGAAATCCGGGCCTTAATTCACCCCTCCACTTT. This sequence encodes CASISGNPGLNSPLHF.